The clone carrying this T cell receptor (beta chain) has only one observation. The antigen remains unidentified. The CDR3 is 16 residues long. The V gene end was trimmed by 0 bases and the J gene end by 6 bases; junction bases not matched to a gene: 10. The germline CDR1 and CDR2 sequences are SGHDT and YYEEEE. This entry comes from a study of immune cell composition in non-small cell lung cancer. Whole-study findings and limits: TIL tumour reactivity correlated with maximal tumour-associated clone frequency in adenocarcinoma.

Sequencing was performed with immunoSEQ multiplex PCR; in TCRdb, only in-frame clones are kept and a portion is missing. The sample lists approximately 3,000 clones, roughly four fifths seen once, with approximately 9.9% in the top ten. In addition, the sample was reused for a study of CD4 T cells in lung cancer.

This sequence was found in a human donor with non-small cell lung cancer. The specimen sequenced was lung tumor tissue. The rearrangement joins TRBV5-6 to TRBJ2-5; TRBD2 agrees at 8 bases. The CDR3: CASSLAALAATKTQYF. DNA for the CDR3: TGTGCCAGCAGCTTGGCGGCACTAGCGGCGACAAAGACCCAGTACTTC.